A selection of T cell receptor beta chains follows, all from one sample in a study of blood T cell repertoires in COVID-19. The data were produced by immunoSEQ multiplex PCR, yet TCRdb's version contains in-frame clones alone and is incomplete. The top ten clones hold approximately 1% of a sample with a few hundred thousand clones, roughly 86% of them seen once. The sample comprised PBMCs or T cells enriched from blood (not recorded which). All receptors come from a woman aged 25 to 39 who had been exposed to COVID-19. Each CDR3 is given with its conserved first and last residue. A D gene is named only where the DNA matches it firmly. Only some rows state a clone size, as once, few, many or a class for expanded clones.

V,J,D,size,DNA,CDR3
TRBV4-2,TRBJ1-2,-,-,TGTGCCAGCAGCCAAGAGAGCGCTAGAGAATATGGCTACACCTTC,CASSQESAREYGYTF
TRBV5-8,TRBJ2-5,TRBD2,-,TGTGCCAGCACCCCTGGCGCTAGCGGGATGGGAGAGACCCAGTACTTC,CASTPGASGMGETQYF
TRBV27,TRBJ2-1,-,-,TGTGCCAGCAGTGTGACCGGGACTTACGACAATGAGCAGTTCTTC,CASSVTGTYDNEQFF
TRBV6-4,TRBJ1-2,-,-,TGTGCCAGCACCTCCCCCAGGGGATACGATGGCTACACCTTC,CASTSPRGYDGYTF
TRBV27,TRBJ2-3,-,-,TGTGCCAGCAGGGACATTGGATTGTCCAGCATGGATACGCAGTATTTT,CASRDIGLSSMDTQYF
TRBV2,TRBJ2-7,-,-,TGTGCCAGCAATCCGTTCTCCTACGAGCAGTACTTC,CASNPFSYEQYF
TRBV12-3/TRBV12-4,TRBJ2-1,-,-,TGTGCCAGCAGTTTAGGGCCCCCGGGTGAGCAGTTCTTC,CASSLGPPGEQFF
TRBV5-1,TRBJ2-7,TRBD1,-,TGCGCCAGCAGCCGCGATCCGACAGGGGAGGAGCAGTACTTC,CASSRDPTGEEQYF
TRBV18,TRBJ2-7,TRBD1,once,TGTGCCAGCTCACCGAGTAATGGACAGGGGGATCAGTACTTC,CASSPSNGQGDQYF
TRBV7-9,TRBJ2-1,TRBD1,-,TGTGCCAGCAGCAGAAGGACAGGGGACAATGAGCAGTTCTTC,CASSRRTGDNEQFF
TRBV28,TRBJ1-1,-,-,TGTGCCAGCAGTTTTTCCGGGAGGGGCATCAGCACTGAAGCTTTCTTT,CASSFSGRGISTEAFF
TRBV19,TRBJ1-5,TRBD1,-,TGTGCCAGTAGTATAGGTTACCGGGACAGGGTCGACCAGCCCCAGCATTTT,CASSIGYRDRVDQPQHF
TRBV3-1/TRBV3-2,TRBJ2-7,-,-,TGTGCCAGCAGCCCCCATGGGCAGGCCGTGTCCTACGAGCAGTACTTC,CASSPHGQAVSYEQYF
TRBV18,TRBJ1-3,-,-,TGTGCCAGCTCACCGCAGACGGAGAGCTCTGGAAACACCATATATTTT,CASSPQTESSGNTIYF
TRBV18,TRBJ1-1,-,once,TGTGCCAGCTCACCAGGAGGGGTGAACACTGAAGCTTTCTTT,CASSPGGVNTEAFF
TRBV3-1/TRBV3-2,TRBJ2-3,-,-,TGTGCCAGCAGCCCCGGAGATACGCAGTATTTT,CASSPGDTQYF
TRBV10-2,TRBJ2-3,-,-,TGCGCCAGCAGTGAGTTTACAGCCTTCACAGATACGCAGTATTTT,CASSEFTAFTDTQYF
TRBV7-6,TRBJ2-1,TRBD1,many,TGTGCCAGCAGCCTTGGACAGGGGAACAATGAGCAGTTCTTC,CASSLGQGNNEQFF
TRBV5-4,TRBJ1-2,TRBD1,-,TGTGCCAGCAGCTTAGACAGGGACCACTATGGCTACACCTTC,CASSLDRDHYGYTF
TRBV29-1,TRBJ1-2,-,-,TGCAGCGTTGTCCAGGGGTATGGCTACACCTTC,CSVVQGYGYTF
TRBV2,TRBJ2-5,-,-,TGTGCCAGCAGTGAGGGGGGGCAGGCCCGTTTCGAGACCCAGTACTTC,CASSEGGQARFETQYF
TRBV5-1,TRBJ1-5,TRBD1,-,TGCGCCAGCAGCTCGGGACAGGGGAGTCAGCCCCAGCATTTT,CASSSGQGSQPQHF
TRBV12-5,TRBJ2-5,-,-,TGTGCTAGTGGTTCCACCCAGGACATTCAAGAGACCCAGTACTTC,CASGSTQDIQETQYF
TRBV15,TRBJ1-2,-,-,TGTGCCACCAGCTCCCCGGGGGGGGCGGGAAGCTATGGCTACACCTTC,CATSSPGGAGSYGYTF
TRBV7-6,TRBJ2-1,-,-,TGTGCCAGCAGCTTACTTTATACGGGGGCGGGAGTTGGCCATGAGCAGTTCTTC,CASSLLYTGAGVGHEQFF
TRBV28,TRBJ1-1,-,-,TGTGCCAGCAGTTTTTGGGAGGTCAGCCGCATGAACACTGAAGCTTTCTTT,CASSFWEVSRMNTEAFF
TRBV27,TRBJ1-1,-,-,TGTGCCAGCAGTTTTAGACAGCAGAACACTGAAGCTTTCTTT,CASSFRQQNTEAFF
TRBV10-2,TRBJ2-3,TRBD1,-,TGCGCCAGCAGTGAGTCGTGGGACAGGGTAGTCGGCACAGATACGCAGTATTTT,CASSESWDRVVGTDTQYF
TRBV7-3,TRBJ2-1,TRBD2,-,TGTGCCAGCAGCCGCGGGACTAGCGGGACTGAGCAGTTCTTC,CASSRGTSGTEQFF
TRBV28,TRBJ1-1,TRBD1,-,TGTGCCAGCAGGGGGGACAGGGGGATTGAAGCTTTCTTT,CASRGDRGIEAFF
TRBV27,TRBJ2-3,TRBD1,-,TGTGCCAGCAGGGAGGACAGGGGGATTACCCTAGATACGCAGTATTTT,CASREDRGITLDTQYF
TRBV6-5,TRBJ1-3,TRBD1,-,TGTGCCAGCAGTCCGGGACAGAAAGGAAACACCATATATTTT,CASSPGQKGNTIYF